What follows describes a single TCR beta chain. Use of 60 Vbeta and 13 Jbeta primers characterized the PCR. Sequencing was performed with immunoSEQ multiplex PCR; in TCRdb, only in-frame clones are kept and a portion is missing. The data hold approximately 260,000 clones, with 80% to 95% observed a single time. Germline CDR1 SGHAT, CDR2 FQDESV (reference sequence). V shed 5 bases and J shed 1 base, with 9 bases lying between them. The CDR3 length is 14 residues. This entry is derived from a study of cytomegalovirus exposure and HLA in healthy donors. This TCR was sampled from a girl between 2 and 10 years old in good health and CMV-seronegative. Sequences were obtained from PBMCs. This chain links TRBV11-1 with TRBJ1-5; D is uncertain. CDR3 sequence: CASSLGPSNQPQHF. The CDR3 nucleotides are TGTGCCAGCAGCCTCGGTCCAAGCAATCAGCCCCAGCATTTT.